The present TCR beta chain was sequenced within a study of cytomegalovirus exposure and HLA in healthy donors. Findings and limits, study-wide: HLA restriction was apparent for most CMV-associated TCR beta chains in a later analysis. In a later analysis, specific HLA alleles were associated with 15,000 to 20,000 TCR beta sequences at a 0.05 false discovery rate. Cytomegalovirus status was reportedly diagnosed by the classifier with high sensitivity and specificity.

The PCR employed 60 Vbeta primers together with 13 Jbeta primers. Here immunoSEQ multiplex PCR was the method, and the copy in TCRdb shows in-frame clones only, minus some. The sample holds about 140,000 clones, 60% to 80% seen once. Points on this clone: As yet, its antigen is unknown.

This CDR3 is 14 amino acids long. V was cut by 0 bases and J by 7 bases, with 12 bases left in between. Germline V CDR1 and CDR2: SGHDN, FVKESK. The receptor's source is a man between 18 and 35 years old in good health and CMV-seronegative. The chain has TRBV14 and TRBJ1-2; D is unresolved. Sequencing used PBMCs. This CDR3 is CASSQDRRASGYTF. The CDR3, as DNA: TGTGCCAGCAGCCAAGATCGGAGGGCGAGTGGCTACACCTTC.